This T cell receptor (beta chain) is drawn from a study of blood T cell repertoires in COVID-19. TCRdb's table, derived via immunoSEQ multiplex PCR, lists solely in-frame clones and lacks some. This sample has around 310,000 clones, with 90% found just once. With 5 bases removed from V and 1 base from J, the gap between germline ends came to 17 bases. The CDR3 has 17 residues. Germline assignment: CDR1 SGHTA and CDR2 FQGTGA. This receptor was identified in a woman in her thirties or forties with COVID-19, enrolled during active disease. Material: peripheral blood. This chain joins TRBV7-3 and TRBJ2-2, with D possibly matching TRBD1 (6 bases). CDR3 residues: CASSDHRANLNTGELFF. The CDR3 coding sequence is TGTGCCAGCAGCGACCACAGGGCAAACCTGAACACCGGGGAGCTGTTTTTT.